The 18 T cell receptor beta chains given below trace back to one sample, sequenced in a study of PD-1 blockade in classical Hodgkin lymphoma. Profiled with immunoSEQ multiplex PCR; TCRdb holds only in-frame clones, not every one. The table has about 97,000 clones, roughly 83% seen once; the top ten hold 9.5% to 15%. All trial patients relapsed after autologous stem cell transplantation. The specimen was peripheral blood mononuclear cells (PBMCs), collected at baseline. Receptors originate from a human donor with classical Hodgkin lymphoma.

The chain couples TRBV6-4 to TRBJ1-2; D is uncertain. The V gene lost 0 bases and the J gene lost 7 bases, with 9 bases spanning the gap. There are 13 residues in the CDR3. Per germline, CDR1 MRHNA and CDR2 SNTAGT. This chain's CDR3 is CASSDSGVGGYTF. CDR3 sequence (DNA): TGTGCCAGCAGTGACTCGGGCGTCGGTGGCTACACCTTC.

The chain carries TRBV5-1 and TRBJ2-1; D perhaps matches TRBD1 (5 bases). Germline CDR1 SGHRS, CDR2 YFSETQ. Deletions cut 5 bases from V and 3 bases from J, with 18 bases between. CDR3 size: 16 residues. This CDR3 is CASRSQAARVYNEQFF. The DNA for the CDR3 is TGCGCCAGCAGGTCCCAGGCCGCCAGGGTCTACAATGAGCAGTTCTTC.

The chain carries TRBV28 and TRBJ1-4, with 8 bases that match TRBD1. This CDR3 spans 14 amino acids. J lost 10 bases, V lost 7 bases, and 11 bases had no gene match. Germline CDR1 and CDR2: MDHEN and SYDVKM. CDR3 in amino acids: CASTAPSTGGKLFF. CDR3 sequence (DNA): TGTGCCAGCACCGCACCCTCAACAGGGGGAAAACTGTTTTTT.

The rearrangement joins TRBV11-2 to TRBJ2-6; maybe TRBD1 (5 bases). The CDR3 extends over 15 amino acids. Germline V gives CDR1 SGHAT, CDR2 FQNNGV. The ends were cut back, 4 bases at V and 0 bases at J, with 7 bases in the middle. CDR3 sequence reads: CASSSDSSGANVLTF. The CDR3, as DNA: TGTGCCAGCAGCTCCGACAGCTCTGGGGCCAACGTCCTGACTTTC.

The DNA of the CDR3 is TGTGCCAGCAGTTTCGGTGGTAGGAGAACTGAAGCTTTCTTT. Protein product: CASSFGGRRTEAFF. The V call is TRBV28, the J call TRBJ1-1; D uncertain. V was pared by 3 bases and J by 5 bases, with 13 bases between. The CDR3 is 14 amino acids. The germline gives CDR1 MDHEN, CDR2 SYDVKM.

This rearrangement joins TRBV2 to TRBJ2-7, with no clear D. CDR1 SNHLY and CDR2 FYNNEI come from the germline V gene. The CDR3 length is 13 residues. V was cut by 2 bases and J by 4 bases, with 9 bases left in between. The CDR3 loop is CASSEPDGYEQYF. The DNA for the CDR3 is TGTGCCAGCAGTGAACCGGACGGGTACGAGCAGTACTTC.

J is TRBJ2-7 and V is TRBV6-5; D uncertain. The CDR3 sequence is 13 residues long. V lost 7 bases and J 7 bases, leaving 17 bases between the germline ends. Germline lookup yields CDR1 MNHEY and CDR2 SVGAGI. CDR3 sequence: CASNFVGSEEQYF. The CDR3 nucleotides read TGTGCCAGCAACTTCGTGGGATCGGAGGAGCAGTACTTC.

The CDR3 is CASSPGTSYGYTF. The DNA of the CDR3 is TGTGCCAGCAGTCCCGGGACATCTTATGGCTACACCTTC. V is TRBV6-1 and J is TRBJ1-2; TRBD1 is a possible D gene (6 bases). This CDR3 contains 13 residues. Germline V gives CDR1 MNHNS, CDR2 SASEGT. The V end lost 5 bases, the J end lost 5 bases, and 12 bases lay between the germline ends.

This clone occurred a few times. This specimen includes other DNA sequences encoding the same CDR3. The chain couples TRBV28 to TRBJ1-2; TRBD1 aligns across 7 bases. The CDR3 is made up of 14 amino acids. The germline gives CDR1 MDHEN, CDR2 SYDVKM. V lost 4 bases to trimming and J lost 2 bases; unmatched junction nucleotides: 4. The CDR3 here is CASSSGTANYGYTF. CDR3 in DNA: TGTGCCAGCAGTTCCGGGACAGCAAACTATGGCTACACCTTC.

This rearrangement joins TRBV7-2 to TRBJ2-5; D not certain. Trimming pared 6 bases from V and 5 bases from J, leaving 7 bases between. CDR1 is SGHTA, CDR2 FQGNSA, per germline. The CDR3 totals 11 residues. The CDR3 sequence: CASSLLETQYF. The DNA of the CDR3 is TGTGCCAGCAGTTTACTCGAGACCCAGTACTTC.

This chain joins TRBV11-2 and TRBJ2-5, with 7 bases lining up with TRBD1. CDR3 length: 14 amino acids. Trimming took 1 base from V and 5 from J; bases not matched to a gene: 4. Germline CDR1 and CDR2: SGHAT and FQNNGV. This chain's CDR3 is CASSLGTGAETQYF. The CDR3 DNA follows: TGTGCCAGCAGCTTAGGGACAGGTGCCGAGACCCAGTACTTC. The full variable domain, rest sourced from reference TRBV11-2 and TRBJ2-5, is EAGVAQSPRYKIIEKRQSVAFWCNPISGHATLYWYQQILGQGPKLLIQFQNNGVVDDSQLPKDRFSAERLKGVDSTLKIQPAKLEDSAVYLCASSLGTGAETQYFGPGTRLLVL.

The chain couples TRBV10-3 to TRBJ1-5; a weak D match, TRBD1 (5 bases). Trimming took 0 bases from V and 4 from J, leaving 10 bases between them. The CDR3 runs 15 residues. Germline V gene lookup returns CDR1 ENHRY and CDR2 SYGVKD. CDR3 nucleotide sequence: TGTGCCATCAGTGAGTCGGGGCAGGGAAATCAGCCCCAGCATTTT. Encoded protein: CAISESGQGNQPQHF.

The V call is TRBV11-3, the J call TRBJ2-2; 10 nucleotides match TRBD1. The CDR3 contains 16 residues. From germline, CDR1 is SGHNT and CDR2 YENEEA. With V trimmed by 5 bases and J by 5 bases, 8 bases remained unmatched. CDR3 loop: CASSKSGTGETGELFF. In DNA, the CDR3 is TGTGCCAGCAGCAAATCCGGGACAGGGGAGACCGGGGAGCTGTTTTTT.

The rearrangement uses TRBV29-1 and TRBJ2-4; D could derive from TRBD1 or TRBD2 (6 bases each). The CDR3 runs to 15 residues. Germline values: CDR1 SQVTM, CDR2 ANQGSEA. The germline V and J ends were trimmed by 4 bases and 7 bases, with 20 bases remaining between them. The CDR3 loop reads CSVGRAGAQGNIQYF. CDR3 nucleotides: TGCAGCGTTGGGAGGGCAGGGGCCCAAGGGAACATTCAGTACTTC.

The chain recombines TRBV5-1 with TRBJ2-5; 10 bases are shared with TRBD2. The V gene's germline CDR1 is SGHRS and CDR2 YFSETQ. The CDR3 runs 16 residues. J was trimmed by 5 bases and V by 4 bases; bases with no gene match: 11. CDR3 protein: CASSRTASGSRETQYF. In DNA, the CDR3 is TGCGCCAGCAGCCGTACCGCTAGCGGGAGCCGGGAGACCCAGTACTTC. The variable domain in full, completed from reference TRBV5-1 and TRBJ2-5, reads KAGVTQTPRYLIKTRGQQVTLSCSPISGHRSVSWYQQTPGQGLQFLFEYFSETQRNKGNFPGRFSGRQFSNSRSEMNVSTLELGDSALYLCASSRTASGSRETQYFGPGTRLLVL.

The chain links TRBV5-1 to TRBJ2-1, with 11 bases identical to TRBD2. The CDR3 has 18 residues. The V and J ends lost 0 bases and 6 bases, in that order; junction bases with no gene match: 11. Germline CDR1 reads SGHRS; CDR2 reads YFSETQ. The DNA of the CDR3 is TGCGCCAGCAGCTTGGCGGAGGGGCCTAGCGGGAGGTTCAATGAGCAGTTCTTC. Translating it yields CASSLAEGPSGRFNEQFF.

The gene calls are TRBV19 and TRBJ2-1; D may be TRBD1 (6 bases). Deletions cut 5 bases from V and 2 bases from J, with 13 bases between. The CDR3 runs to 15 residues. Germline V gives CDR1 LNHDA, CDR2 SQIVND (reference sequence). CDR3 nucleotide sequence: TGTGCCAGTAGTCAGTGGGGGCCGCCCTACAATGAGCAGTTCTTC. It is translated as CASSQWGPPYNEQFF.

The CDR3 spells CASSPSQGLAGGEQYF. The CDR3 coding sequence is TGTGCCAGCTCACCTTCACAAGGACTAGCGGGAGGGGAGCAGTACTTC. The V call is TRBV18, the J call TRBJ2-7; 15 nucleotides line up with TRBD2. V trimming: 3 bases; J trimming: 7 bases; junction bases outside the gene matches: 7. Germline CDR1 reads KGHSH; CDR2 reads LQKENI. This CDR3 has 16 amino acids.